The 10 T cell receptor beta chains below come from one sample, sequenced in a study of response to subunit inactivated influenza vaccine. One entry per CDR3 protein, called by TCRdb with MiXCR from the RT-PCR reads. The sample has about 520,000 distinct CDR3 sequences, 7.2% seen once. Sequences were derived from PBMCs from blood, sampled 23 to 25 months after vaccination. The receptors were gathered from a man aged 50-75 years who received an inactivated influenza vaccine.

The table lists this clonotype with many counts. This rearrangement joins TRBV5-1 to TRBJ2-1; TRBD1 aligns across 8 bases. Germline CDR1 reads SGHRS; CDR2 reads YFSETQ. The CDR3 extends over 14 amino acids. With 2 bases clipped from V and 10 bases from J, the junction kept 8 bases outside the gene matches. The DNA of the CDR3 is TGCGCCAGCAGCTTAGGACAGGGACGGTGGGAGCAGTTCTTC. The encoded protein is CASSLGQGRWEQFF. The entire variable domain, with the rest obtained from reference TRBV5-1 and TRBJ2-1, is as follows: KAGVTQTPRYLIKTRGQQVTLSCSPISGHRSVSWYQQTPGQGLQFLFEYFSETQRNKGNFPGRFSGRQFSNSRSEMNVSTLELGDSALYLCASSLGQGRWEQFFGPGTRLTVL.

V usage is TRBV15 and J usage is TRBJ2-5; 8 nucleotides match TRBD2. Germline CDR1 is LNHNV and CDR2 is YYDKDF (reference sequence). Losses at the gene ends were 8 bases for V and 5 bases for J; bases not matched to a gene: 13. The CDR3 extends over 15 amino acids. The CDR3 reads CATAGVTGGWETQYF. CDR3 sequence (DNA): TGTGCCACCGCCGGGGTGACGGGGGGGTGGGAGACCCAGTACTTC.

The chain combines TRBV9 with TRBJ2-7; 10 positions match TRBD2. J was trimmed by 0 bases and V by 3 bases; bases with no gene match: 3. CDR1 and CDR2 from the germline V gene are SGDLS and YYNGEE. CDR3 size: 15 residues. This CDR3 is CASSDSSGSSYEQYF. CDR3 DNA sequence: TGTGCCAGCAGCGACTCTAGCGGGAGCTCCTACGAGCAGTACTTC.

The chain employs TRBV6-1 and TRBJ1-6; TRBD1 might be the D (6 bases). Germline values: CDR1 MNHNS, CDR2 SASEGT. The CDR3 sequence is 14 residues long. V lost 3 bases and J lost 9, with 12 bases in between. The CDR3 reads CASSDEGVGSPLHF. Written as DNA, the CDR3 is TGTGCCAGCAGTGACGAGGGGGTCGGTTCACCCCTCCACTTT.

J is TRBJ1-3 and V is TRBV9, with D perhaps TRBD1 (6 bases). CDR1 is SGDLS and CDR2 is YYNGEE in the germline V gene. This CDR3 is built from 15 residues. The ends were cut back, 0 bases at V and 0 bases at J, with 7 bases in the middle. The CDR3 sequence: CASSVVGGSGNTIYF. DNA of the CDR3: TGTGCCAGCAGCGTAGTAGGGGGCTCTGGAAACACCATATATTTT.

In this sample, this clonotype turned up a few times. One end of the junction is discordant with germline, which a read error may explain. CDR3 in amino acids: CASNEPGLGYYEQYF. For the CDR3, the DNA is TGTGCCAGCAATGAACCAGGGTTGGGGTACTACGAGCAGTACTTC. The chain combines TRBV6-1 with TRBJ2-7; tentatively, D is TRBD1 (5 bases). Germline CDR1 reads MNHNS; CDR2 reads SASEGT. This CDR3 spans 15 amino acids.

This clonotype was seen a few times. The V and J genes are TRBV7-9 and TRBJ1-1, with D maybe TRBD1 (6 bases). CDR1 and CDR2 from the germline V gene are SEHNR and FQNEAQ (reference sequence). The CDR3 is 14 residues long. V was trimmed by 4 bases and J by 5 bases, leaving 14 bases between them. The CDR3 nucleotides read TGTGCCAGCAGCTGGCAGGGGAAGGGGACTGAAGCTTTCTTT. The encoded protein is CASSWQGKGTEAFF.

This chain uses TRBV12-3 or TRBV12-4 with TRBJ1-2, with D hard to call. Trimming stripped 5 bases from V and 7 bases from J, with 14 bases between. CDR3 length: 13 residues. Here the CDR3 reads CASSLSGKAGYTF. The CDR3 region has the DNA TGTGCCAGCAGTCTGTCCGGAAAGGCTGGCTACACCTTC.

This clonotype was seen at least ten times. This sequence joins TRBV4-2 and TRBJ2-3, with 15 positions matching TRBD2. The CDR3 consists of 20 residues. Germline-derived CDR1 and CDR2 are LGHNA and YNFKEQ. V trimming: 4 bases; J trimming: 3 bases; junction bases outside the gene matches: 14. The CDR3 region is CASSLLGTSGRISETDTQYF. The CDR3 coding sequence is TGTGCCAGCAGCCTCCTCGGGACTAGCGGGAGGATATCGGAAACAGATACGCAGTATTTT.

This clonotype was seen ten or more times. J is TRBJ1-6 and V is TRBV20-1; possibly TRBD1 for D (5 bases). V lost 5 bases and J lost 0, with 17 bases in between. The CDR3 loop spans 17 amino acids. The V gene's germline CDR1 is DFQATT and CDR2 SNEGSKA (reference sequence). CDR3 coding DNA: TGCAGTGCTCCCGACAGAATGGGCAGCTCCTATAATTCACCCCTCCACTTT. Translation: CSAPDRMGSSYNSPLHF.